The rows below give T cell receptor beta chains drawn from one sample of a study of shared clonotypes between healthy human individuals. Using immunoSEQ multiplex PCR, the repertoire was profiled, and TCRdb retains in-frame clones only, with some absent. The sample contains 950,000 to 1,100,000 clones, 75% of which appear only once. Sequencing used memory CD4+ T cells sorted from blood. Source of these receptors: a man between 18 and 29 years old in good health. CDR3s include the opening cysteine and the closing phenylalanine or tryptophan. D genes are given only for firm matches. For some rows the clone size is stated as once, few or many, or as a class when expanded; others skip it.

j_call d_call clone_size v_call cdr3_nt cdr3_aa
TRBJ2-7 - - TRBV27 TGTGCCAGCAGTTTATACCGAGGATACGAGCAGTACTTC CASSLYRGYEQYF
TRBJ2-7 - few TRBV30 TGTGCCTGGAGTGTACGAGGCTACGAGCAGTACTTC CAWSVRGYEQYF
TRBJ2-5 - - TRBV30 TGTGCCTGGACCGGAACCCGCGGGGCCCAGTACTTC CAWTGTRGAQYF
TRBJ2-1 - - TRBV7-2 TGTGCCAGCAGACCAAGGCGGGACCTTTACAATGAGCAGTTCTTC CASRPRRDLYNEQFF
TRBJ2-3 - - TRBV7-8 TGTGCCAGCAGCTTAGGAGGCACAGATACGCAGTATTTT CASSLGGTDTQYF
TRBJ2-1 - few TRBV11-3 TGTGCCAGCAGCCATAGCGGCCATGAGCAGTTCTTC CASSHSGHEQFF
TRBJ1-4 TRBD1 - TRBV5-1 TGCGCCAGCAGCACGAGGACAGGGGGTTCAACTAATGAAAAACTGTTTTTT CASSTRTGGSTNEKLFF
TRBJ1-4 TRBD1 once TRBV18 TGTGCCAGCTCACCCTCGACAGGGGATAATGAAAAACTGTTTTTT CASSPSTGDNEKLFF
TRBJ1-5 - - TRBV5-4 TGTGCCAGCAGCGGTCAGGGCAGGGATCAGCCCCAGCATTTT CASSGQGRDQPQHF
TRBJ2-3 - few TRBV5-1 TGCGCCAGCAGCGCGACCCCCGGGACAAGCACAGATACGCAGTATTTT CASSATPGTSTDTQYF
TRBJ2-2 TRBD1 few TRBV5-1 TGCGCCAGCAGCTCAGACAGGGCCGGGGAGCTGTTTTTT CASSSDRAGELFF
TRBJ2-6 - few TRBV4-1 TGCGCCAGCAGCCAAGACTCTGGGGCCAACGTCCTGACTTTC CASSQDSGANVLTF
TRBJ2-1 TRBD1 - TRBV5-1 TGCGCCAGCAGCATAGACAGGGGGTGGGCTGAGCAGTTCTTC CASSIDRGWAEQFF
TRBJ2-2 TRBD2 - TRBV11-2 TGTGCCAGCAGCCCACGCTCTAGCGGAAACACCGGGGAGCTGTTTTTT CASSPRSSGNTGELFF
TRBJ2-1 TRBD2 - TRBV9 TGTGCCAGCAGCGCGAGACTAGCGCGTGAGCAGTTCTTC CASSARLAREQFF
TRBJ2-5 TRBD1 once TRBV14 TGTGCCAGCAGGAGGACAGGGGTGGAGACCCAGTACTTC CASRRTGVETQYF
TRBJ1-4 - - TRBV7-8 TGTGCCAGCAGCTTAGCAGGGGGGGGCTTCGGTGAAAAACTGTTTTTT CASSLAGGGFGEKLFF
TRBJ2-7 - - TRBV5-1 TGCGCCAGCAGCTTGGCCCCAGAGTACGAGCAGTACTTC CASSLAPEYEQYF
TRBJ1-1 TRBD1 - TRBV14 TGTGCCAGCAGCCTCCCCGGGACAGGGACCACTGAAGCTTTCTTT CASSLPGTGTTEAFF
TRBJ1-6 - few TRBV28 TGTGCCACCCAGGGTATCAATTCACCCCTCCACTTT CATQGINSPLHF
TRBJ2-1 - - TRBV6-1 TGTGCCAGCAGCCGAACTAAACTGGGTTACAATGAGCAGTTCTTC CASSRTKLGYNEQFF
TRBJ2-5 - - TRBV7-9 TGTGCCAGCACCCCTCTGGGGCAGGACGAGACCCAGTACTTC CASTPLGQDETQYF